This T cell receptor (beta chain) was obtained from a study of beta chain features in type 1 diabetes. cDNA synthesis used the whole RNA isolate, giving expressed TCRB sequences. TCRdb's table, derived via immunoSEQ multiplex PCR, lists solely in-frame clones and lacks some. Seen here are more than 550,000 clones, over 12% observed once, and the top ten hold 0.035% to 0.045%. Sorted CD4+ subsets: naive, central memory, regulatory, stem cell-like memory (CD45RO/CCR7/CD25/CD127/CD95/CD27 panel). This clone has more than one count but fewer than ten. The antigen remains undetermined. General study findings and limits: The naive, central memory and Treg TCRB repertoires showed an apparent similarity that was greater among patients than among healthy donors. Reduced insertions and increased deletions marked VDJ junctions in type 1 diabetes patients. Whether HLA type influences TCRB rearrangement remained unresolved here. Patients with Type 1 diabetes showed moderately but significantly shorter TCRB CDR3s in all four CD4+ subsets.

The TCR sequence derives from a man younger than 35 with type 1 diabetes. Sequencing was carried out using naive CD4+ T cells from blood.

The CDR3 spells CASSERTGTGGYTF. The CDR3, as DNA: TGTGCCAGCAGCGAGAGGACAGGGACGGGTGGCTACACCTTC. V gene TRBV9 combines with J gene TRBJ1-2; 8 nucleotides agree with TRBD1. Germline CDR1 is SGDLS and CDR2 is YYNGEE. The length of the CDR3 is 14 residues. V trimming: 3 bases; J trimming: 7 bases; junction bases outside the gene matches: 8.